Described below is a single T cell receptor (beta chain) sequence and its context. TCRdb's copy holds only in-frame clones and misses some; the assay was immunoSEQ multiplex PCR. This sample yields 25,000 to 35,000 clones, of which roughly 85% are seen a single time; roughly 5.7% belongs to the top ten. This record belongs to a study of T cells in tuberculosis. Study information: In South Africa, adults with active tuberculosis were compared with IGRA-negative and latently infected IGRA-positive adolescents.

Time point meaning: new active TB diagnosis, blood taken before or within 7 days of starting treatment. The CDR3 is 16 residues long. V gave up 4 bases and J gave up 3 bases; unmatched junction bases: 8. Germline V CDR1 and CDR2: SGDLS, YYNGEE. The material sequenced was PBMCs, taken at tuberculosis diagnosis. This TCR derives from an adult with tuberculosis. The chain carries TRBV9 and TRBJ2-1; 9 bases fit TRBD1. CDR3 sequence (DNA): TGTGCCAGCAGCTTCAGCGGGACAGGGAACTACAATGAGCAGTTCTTC. Translation gives CASSFSGTGNYNEQFF. Looking up the rest from reference TRBV9 and TRBJ2-1 gives the full variable domain: DSGVTQTPKHLITATGQRVTLRCSPRSGDLSVYWYQQSLDQGLQFLIQYYNGEERAKGNILERFSAQQFPDLHSELNLSSLELGDSALYFCASSFSGTGNYNEQFFGPGTRLTVL.